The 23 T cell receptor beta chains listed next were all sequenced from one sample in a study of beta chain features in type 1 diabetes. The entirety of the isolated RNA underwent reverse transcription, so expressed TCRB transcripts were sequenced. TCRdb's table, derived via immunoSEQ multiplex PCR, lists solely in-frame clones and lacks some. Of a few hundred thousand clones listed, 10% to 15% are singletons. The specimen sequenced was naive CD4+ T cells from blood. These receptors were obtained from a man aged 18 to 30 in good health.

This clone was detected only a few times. Here the CDR3 reads CASGRQGMGYTF. In DNA form, the CDR3 reads TGTGCCAGCGGCAGACAGGGGATGGGCTACACCTTC. The V and J genes are TRBV5-6 and TRBJ1-2; 8 bases map to TRBD1. The CDR3 extends over 12 amino acids. Germline V gene lookup returns CDR1 SGHDT and CDR2 YYEEEE. J was trimmed by 8 bases and V by 7 bases; bases with no gene match: 7.

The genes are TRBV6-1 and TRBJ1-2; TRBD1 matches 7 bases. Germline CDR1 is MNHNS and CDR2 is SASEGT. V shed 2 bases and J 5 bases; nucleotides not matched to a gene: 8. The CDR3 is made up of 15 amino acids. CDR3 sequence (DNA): TGTGCCAGCAGTGAAAAACAGGGGATTTCGTATGGCTACACCTTC. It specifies CASSEKQGISYGYTF.

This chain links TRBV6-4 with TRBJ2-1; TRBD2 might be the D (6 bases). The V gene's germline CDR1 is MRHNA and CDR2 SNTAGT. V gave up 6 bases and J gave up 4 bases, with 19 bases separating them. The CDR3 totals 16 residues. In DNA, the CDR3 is TGTGCCAGCAGAAGGACGTGGGCGGGGAGATACAATGAGCAGTTCTTC. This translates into CASRRTWAGRYNEQFF.

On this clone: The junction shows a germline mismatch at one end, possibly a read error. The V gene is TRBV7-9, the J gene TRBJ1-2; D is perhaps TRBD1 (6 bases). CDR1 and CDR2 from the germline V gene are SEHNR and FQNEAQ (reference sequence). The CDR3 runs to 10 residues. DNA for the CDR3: TGTGCCAGCAGCTCCGGACAGAGCAACTTC. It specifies CASSSGQSNF.

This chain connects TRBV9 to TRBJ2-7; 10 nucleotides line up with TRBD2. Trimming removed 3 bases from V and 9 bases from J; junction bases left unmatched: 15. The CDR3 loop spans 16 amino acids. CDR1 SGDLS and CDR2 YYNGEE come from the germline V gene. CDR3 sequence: CASSALGASGSGRQYF. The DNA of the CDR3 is TGTGCCAGCAGCGCCCTCGGAGCTAGCGGGAGTGGGAGGCAGTACTTC.

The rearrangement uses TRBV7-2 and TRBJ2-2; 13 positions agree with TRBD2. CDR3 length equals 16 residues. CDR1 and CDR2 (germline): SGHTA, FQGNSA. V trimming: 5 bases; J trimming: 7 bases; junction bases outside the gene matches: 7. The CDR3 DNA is TGTGCCAGCAGCAGAAGGACTAGCGGGAGCGGCGGGGAGCTGTTTTTT. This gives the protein CASSRRTSGSGGELFF.

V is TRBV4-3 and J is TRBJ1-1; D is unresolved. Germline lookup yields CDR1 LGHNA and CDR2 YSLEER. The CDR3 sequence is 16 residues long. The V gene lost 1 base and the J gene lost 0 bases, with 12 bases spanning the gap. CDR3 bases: TGCGCCAGCAGCCAAGCAATTGCTCGGGTGAACACTGAAGCTTTCTTT. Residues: CASSQAIARVNTEAFF.

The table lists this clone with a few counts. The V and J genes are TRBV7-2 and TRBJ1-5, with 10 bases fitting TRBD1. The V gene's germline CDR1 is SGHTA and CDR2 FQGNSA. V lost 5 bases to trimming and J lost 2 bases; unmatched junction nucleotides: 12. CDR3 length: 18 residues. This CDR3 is CASSTGQGTRGGNQPQHF. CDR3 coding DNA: TGTGCCAGCAGCACGGGACAGGGGACACGAGGCGGCAATCAGCCCCAGCATTTT. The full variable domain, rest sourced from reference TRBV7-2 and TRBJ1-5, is GAGVSQSPSNKVTEKGKDVELRCDPISGHTALYWYRQSLGQGLEFLIYFQGNSAPDKSGLPSDRFSAERTGGSVSTLTIQRTQQEDSAVYLCASSTGQGTRGGNQPQHFGDGTRLSIL.

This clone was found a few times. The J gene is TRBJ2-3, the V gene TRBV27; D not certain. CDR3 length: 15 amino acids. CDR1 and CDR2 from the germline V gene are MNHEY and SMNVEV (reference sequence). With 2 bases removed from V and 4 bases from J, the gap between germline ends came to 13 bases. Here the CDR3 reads CASSLSSLGADTQYF. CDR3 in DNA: TGTGCCAGCAGTTTAAGTTCCTTGGGCGCAGATACGCAGTATTTT.

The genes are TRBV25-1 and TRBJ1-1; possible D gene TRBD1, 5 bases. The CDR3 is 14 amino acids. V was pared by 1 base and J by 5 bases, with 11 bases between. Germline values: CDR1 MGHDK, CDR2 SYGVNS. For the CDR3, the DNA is TGTGCCAGCAGTGAATTTGCAGGGCAGACTGAAGCTTTCTTT. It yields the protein CASSEFAGQTEAFF.

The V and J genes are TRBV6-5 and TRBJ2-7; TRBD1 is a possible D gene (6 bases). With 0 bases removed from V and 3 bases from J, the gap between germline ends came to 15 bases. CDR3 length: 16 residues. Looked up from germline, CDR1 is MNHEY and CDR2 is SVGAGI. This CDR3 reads CASSYSNGGRGYEQYF. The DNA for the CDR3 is TGTGCCAGCAGTTACTCGAATGGAGGCAGGGGCTACGAGCAGTACTTC.

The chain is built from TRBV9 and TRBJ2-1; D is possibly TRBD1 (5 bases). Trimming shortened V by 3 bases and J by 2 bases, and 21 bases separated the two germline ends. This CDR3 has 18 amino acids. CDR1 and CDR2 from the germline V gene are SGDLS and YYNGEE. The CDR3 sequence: CASSALGREVYTYNEQFF. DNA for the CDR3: TGTGCCAGCAGCGCGCTGGGGCGTGAGGTGTACACCTACAATGAGCAGTTCTTC. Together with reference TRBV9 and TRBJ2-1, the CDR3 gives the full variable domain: DSGVTQTPKHLITATGQRVTLRCSPRSGDLSVYWYQQSLDQGLQFLIQYYNGEERAKGNILERFSAQQFPDLHSELNLSSLELGDSALYFCASSALGREVYTYNEQFFGPGTRLTVL.

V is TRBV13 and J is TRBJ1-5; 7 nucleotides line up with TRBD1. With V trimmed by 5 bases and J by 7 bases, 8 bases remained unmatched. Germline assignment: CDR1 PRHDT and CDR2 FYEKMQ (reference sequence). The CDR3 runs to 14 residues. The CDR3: CASSEKGADQPQHF. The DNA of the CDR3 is TGTGCCAGCAGCGAGAAGGGGGCGGACCAGCCCCAGCATTTT.

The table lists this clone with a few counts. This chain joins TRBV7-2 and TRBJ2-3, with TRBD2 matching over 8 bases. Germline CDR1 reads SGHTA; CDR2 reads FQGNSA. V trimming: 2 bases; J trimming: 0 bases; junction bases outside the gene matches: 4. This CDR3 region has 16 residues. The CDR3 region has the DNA TGTGCCAGCAGCTTACGTGCGGGGGGAAGCACAGATACGCAGTATTTT. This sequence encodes CASSLRAGGSTDTQYF.

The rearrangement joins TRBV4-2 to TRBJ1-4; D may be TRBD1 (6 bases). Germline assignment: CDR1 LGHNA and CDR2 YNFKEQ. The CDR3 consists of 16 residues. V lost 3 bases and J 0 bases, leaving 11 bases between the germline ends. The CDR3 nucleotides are TGTGCCAGCAGCCAGGCATGGACAGCAACTAATGAAAAACTGTTTTTT. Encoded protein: CASSQAWTATNEKLFF.

The CDR3 bases are TGTGCCAGCAGCTTAGACGGGGGAGGCACTGAAGCTTTCTTT. Protein sequence: CASSLDGGGTEAFF. The chain recombines TRBV7-8 with TRBJ1-1, with D perhaps TRBD1 (5 bases). This CDR3 region has 14 residues. V dropped 1 base and J dropped 4 bases, with 10 bases sitting between them. CDR1 is SGHVS, CDR2 FQNEAQ, per germline.

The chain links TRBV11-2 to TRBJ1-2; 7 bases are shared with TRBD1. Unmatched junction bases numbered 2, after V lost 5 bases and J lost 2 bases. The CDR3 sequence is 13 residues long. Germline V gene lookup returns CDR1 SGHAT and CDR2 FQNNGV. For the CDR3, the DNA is TGTGCCAGCAGCCAACAGGGGAACTATGGCTACACCTTC. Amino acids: CASSQQGNYGYTF.

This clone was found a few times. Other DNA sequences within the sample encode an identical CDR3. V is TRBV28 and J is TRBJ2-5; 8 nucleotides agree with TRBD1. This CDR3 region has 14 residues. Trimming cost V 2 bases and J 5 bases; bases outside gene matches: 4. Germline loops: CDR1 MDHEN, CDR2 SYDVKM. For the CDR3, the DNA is TGTGCCAGCAGTTTAAGACAGGGGAGGGAGACCCAGTACTTC. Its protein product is CASSLRQGRETQYF.

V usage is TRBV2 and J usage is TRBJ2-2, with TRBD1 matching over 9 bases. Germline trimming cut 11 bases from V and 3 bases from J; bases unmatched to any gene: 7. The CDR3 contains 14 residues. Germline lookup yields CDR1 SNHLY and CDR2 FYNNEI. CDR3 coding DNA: TGTGCCGGCGGACAGGGGTGGGACACCGGGGAGCTGTTTTTT. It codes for CAGGQGWDTGELFF.

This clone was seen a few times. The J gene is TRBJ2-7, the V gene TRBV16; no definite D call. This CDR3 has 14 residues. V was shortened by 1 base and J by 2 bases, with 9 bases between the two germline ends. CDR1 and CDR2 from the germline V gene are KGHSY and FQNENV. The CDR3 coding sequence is TGTGCCAGCAGCCAATTCCGAGCCGCCTACGAGCAGTACTTC. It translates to CASSQFRAAYEQYF.

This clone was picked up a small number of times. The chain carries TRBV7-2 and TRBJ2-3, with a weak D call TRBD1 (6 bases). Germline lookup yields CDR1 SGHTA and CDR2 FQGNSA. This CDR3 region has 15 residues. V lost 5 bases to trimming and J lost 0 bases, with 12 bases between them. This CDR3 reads CASSRDILSTDTQYF. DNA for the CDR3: TGTGCCAGCAGCAGGGACATACTTAGCACAGATACGCAGTATTTT.

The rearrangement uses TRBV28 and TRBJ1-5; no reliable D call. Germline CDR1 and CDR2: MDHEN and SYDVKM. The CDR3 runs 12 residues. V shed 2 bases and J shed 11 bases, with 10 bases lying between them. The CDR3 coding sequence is TGTGCCAGCAGTTTACGACAAGCAACCCAGCATTTT. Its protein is CASSLRQATQHF. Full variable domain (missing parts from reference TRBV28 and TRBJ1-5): DVKVTQSSRYLVKRTGEKVFLECVQDMDHENMFWYRQDPGLGLRLIYFSYDVKMKEKGDIPEGYSVSREKKERFSLILESASTNQTSMYLCASSLRQATQHFGDGTRLSIL.

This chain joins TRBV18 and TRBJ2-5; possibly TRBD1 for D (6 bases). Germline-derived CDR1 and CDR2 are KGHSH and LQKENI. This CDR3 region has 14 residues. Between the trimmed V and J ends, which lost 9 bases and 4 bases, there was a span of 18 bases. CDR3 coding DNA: TGTGCCAGTAACACTGCAGGGGCCCGAGAGACCCAGTACTTC. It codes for CASNTAGARETQYF.